This TCR beta chain was profiled in a study of regulatory T cells in long-lasting Graves disease (dated by TCRdb to 2020 to 2022). In terms of the full investigation: Persistent Graves' disease was defined as persistently positive TSH receptor autoantibodies together with antithyroid drug treatment for over 5 years. Patients with persistent Graves' disease were compared with patients with newly diagnosed Graves' disease using TCR sequencing and RNA sequencing of peripheral blood. A total of around 35 samples underwent TCR sequencing: about 13 from persistent and some 20 from newly diagnosed Graves' disease patients. The study was registered as a clinical trial and conducted in China. In the clinical cohort, patients with persistent Graves' disease had used antithyroid drugs for an average of about 9.4 years. Here is what the overall study found, with its caveats: Persistent disease showed preferential use of TRBV28, TRBJ1-2 and TRBJ2-5, whereas newly diagnosed disease favored TRBV20-1 and TRBJ2-1. The authors noted that the small sample size was a limitation that may lower accuracy. Compared with newly diagnosed patients, patients with persistent Graves' disease had lower TCR Shannon entropy and fewer highly expanded clones, which suggests clonal expansion. Persistent patients shared more public clonotypes among themselves (around 3,000) than newly diagnosed patients did (approximately 900). Peripheral blood alone was examined, since thyroid tissue, which constituted the primary lesion, could not be accessed. Sequencing and analysis were restricted to the TCR beta chain.

This clonotype was recorded a few times. What antigen it recognizes has not been identified. Nothing much larger sits one base from this clone, and base qualities are not available. Receptor libraries were prepared by multiplex PCR. Data came from an Illumina HiSeq 4000. To build TCR beta libraries, CDR3 regions were amplified by Arm-PCR using iRepertoire HTBI primers. Before sequencing, the PCR products went through gel purification. As for the original processing: A total of fewer than 70 TRBV and 14 TRBJ segments were identified across samples and were used for gene usage analysis of CDR3 amino acid clonotypes. COPE and FqMerger were used to merge filtered high-quality paired reads into contigs. BLAST was used to align contigs to IMGT TRBV, TRBD and TRBJ reference genes, with CDR3 defined following IMGT. Highly expanded clones were defined as clonotypes with a frequency above 0.1%. Repertoire diversity was measured by Shannon entropy, and V-J evenness by the Gini coefficient. Clonotypes shared by more than one individual were considered public. The raw public reads went through TCRdb reprocessing: fastp at Q25, MiXCR clone calling, in-frame beta chains kept. Entries that share a CDR3 protein sequence are merged under the most common genes and DNA. V and J calls and clone size were set by TCRdb, not the authors. This sample is represented by approximately 400,000 distinct CDR3 sequences; less than 25% of them were singletons. About a quarter of the sample comes from the top ten.

The CDR3, cysteine through phenylalanine, is 19 amino acids long. Of all the DNA, just the CDR3 is kept, 57 bases in frame from base 1. Taken from the germline V gene (reference sequence), the CDR1 and CDR2 loops are DFQATT and SNEGSKA. V trim: 4 bases; J trim: 1 base; unmatched bases: 17. In light of the paper, this sample's time point label describes: persistent/refractory GD, antithyroid drugs over 5 years with positive TRAb. RNA was extracted from PBMCs in TRIzol for both TCR sequencing and RNA sequencing. The diagnosis of Graves' disease was made according to American Thyroid Association guidelines. Patients were recruited from an endocrinology department in Xi'an, China. Each patient gave 7.5 to 10 milliliters of peripheral blood, collected in an EDTA anticoagulant tube. PBMCs were isolated by Ficoll Paque Plus density gradient separation without further T cell sorting. An Agilent 2100 Bioanalyzer and agarose gel were used to check RNA quality, while a NanoDrop 2000 measured RNA concentration.

The sample in question was peripheral blood mononuclear cells (PBMCs), obtained when the disease was refractory, from a patient treated with antithyroid drugs. This TCR was recovered from a female donor with Graves disease. The chain was built from TRBV20-1 and TRBJ2-5, and TRBD1 matches 11 of the central bases. The CDR3 protein is CSANQRDRGFFGLQETQYF. The nucleotides are TGCAGTGCTAATCAACGGGACAGGGGGTTTTTTGGTCTCCAAGAGACCCAGTACTTC.